The 23 T cell receptor beta chains presented below share a single source sample, sequenced in a study. The sorted Tregs were CD4+CD25+CD127-/low cells. TCRdb reanalysed the 5' RACE reads using MiXCR and keeps one entry per CDR3 protein. The repertoire holds around 34,000 distinct CDR3 sequences, with roughly a quarter as singletons. The sample was tumor-infiltrating Tregs sorted from the breast tumor. Receptors originate from a female donor with breast cancer.

This clonotype was observed at least ten times. The CDR3 spells CASRLAGEETQYF. In DNA form, the CDR3 reads TGTGCCAGCAGACTAGCGGGAGAGGAGACCCAGTACTTC. V gene TRBV6-5 combines with J gene TRBJ2-5, with TRBD2 matching 11 bases. Looked up from germline, CDR1 is MNHEY and CDR2 is SVGAGI. The CDR3 totals 13 residues. V gave up 6 bases and J gave up 5 bases; unmatched junction bases: 2.

This clonotype was picked up a small number of times. The genes are TRBV20-1 and TRBJ1-4, with unresolved D. Germline lookup yields CDR1 DFQATT and CDR2 SNEGSKA (reference sequence). The CDR3 runs to 17 residues. V gave up 0 bases and J gave up 0 bases, with 14 bases separating them. The CDR3 spells CSARDHGAEATNEKLFF. The CDR3, as DNA: TGCAGTGCTAGAGATCATGGTGCAGAAGCAACTAATGAAAAACTGTTTTTT.

This clonotype was seen at least ten times. V usage is TRBV19 and J usage is TRBJ1-5; no clear D. Trimming cost V 10 bases and J 0 bases, with 7 bases left between them. The germline V gene has CDR1 LNHDA and CDR2 SQIVND (reference sequence). The CDR3 spans 12 residues. The CDR3 sequence: CATRHSNQPQHF. The DNA of the CDR3 is TGTGCCACCAGACATAGCAATCAGCCCCAGCATTTT.

About this clonotype: Relative to the germline gene, one junction end is altered; a read error may explain this. The chain carries TRBV20-1 and TRBJ2-7; TRBD1 is a possible D gene (6 bases). This CDR3 has 15 residues. Germline lookup yields CDR1 DFQATT and CDR2 SNEGSKA (reference sequence). The CDR3 region has the DNA TGCAGTGCCAGATCTCTTCGCGGACAGCACTACGAGAAGTACTTC. Translated, it gives CSARSLRGQHYEKYF.

V is TRBV20-1 and J is TRBJ2-7, with 13 bases fitting TRBD2. Germline-derived CDR1 and CDR2 are DFQATT and SNEGSKA (reference sequence). The V and J ends lost 3 bases and 3 bases, in that order; junction bases with no gene match: 5. CDR3 length equals 15 residues. DNA for the CDR3: TGCAGTGCTAGCAGACTAGCGGGAGGACTCTACGAGCAGTACTTC. This encodes CSASRLAGGLYEQYF.

At least ten counts were recorded for this clonotype. The rearrangement links TRBV12-3 or TRBV12-4 to TRBJ2-4, with 7 bases aligning to TRBD1. The CDR3 extends over 14 amino acids. Trimming at V came to 6 bases and at J to 9 bases, leaving 11 bases not matched to a gene. The CDR3 DNA is TGTGCCAGCAGCTCTCCAACAGGGGTAGCCATTCAGTACTTC. Translated, it gives CASSSPTGVAIQYF.

Comment on this clonotype: A much more abundant neighbour one base away suggests this may be a read error. The chain links TRBV6-6 to TRBJ1-1, with D tentatively TRBD1 (5 bases). Germline assignment: CDR1 MNHNY and CDR2 SVGAGI (reference sequence). The CDR3 extends over 14 amino acids. The CDR3 DNA is TGTGCCACCACAATTATGGTTCGGGGCACTGAAGCTTCCTTT. Its protein is CATTIMVRGTEASF.

This clonotype appeared a few times. The rearrangement joins TRBV25-1 to TRBJ2-1; D is unresolved. Germline values: CDR1 MGHDK, CDR2 SYGVNS. Trimming removed 3 bases at V and 4 bases at J, with 10 bases between. The CDR3 covers 14 residues. CDR3 region: CASSDPLMYNEQFF. In DNA form, the CDR3 reads TGTGCCAGCAGTGATCCCCTGATGTACAATGAGCAGTTCTTC.

This clonotype has a handful of counts. It may be a read error: a sequence one base away is much more abundant. The chain couples TRBV28 to TRBJ1-2; D remains unclear. This CDR3 has 13 residues. Germline V gene data show CDR1 as MDHEN and CDR2 as SYDVKM. V lost 6 bases and J lost 6, with 14 bases in between. The chain's CDR3 is CASSPGKWHGYTF. The CDR3 nucleotides are TGTGCCAGCAGCCCGGGCAAGTGGCATGGCTACACCTTC.

Relative to its sample, this clonotype is medium-sized. The chain links TRBV6-5 to TRBJ1-1; 7 bases align to TRBD1. J lost 4 bases, V lost 6 bases, and 5 bases had no gene match. The CDR3 extends over 13 amino acids. CDR1 and CDR2 from the germline V gene are MNHEY and SVGAGI. CDR3 sequence: CASRLDRVTEAFF. The CDR3 coding sequence is TGTGCCAGCAGACTCGACAGGGTCACTGAAGCTTTCTTT.

As concerns this clonotype: Lacking the conserved final phenylalanine or tryptophan, this CDR3 likely reflects a read error. The genes are TRBV10-3 and TRBJ1-2, with D perhaps TRBD1 (6 bases). The CDR3 length is 15 residues. Germline lookup yields CDR1 ENHRY and CDR2 SYGVKD. The CDR3, as DNA: TGTGTCATCAGTGAGTCGAGGGGGGTGAACTATGGCTACACCCTC. This codes for CVISESRGVNYGYTL.

The genes are TRBV20-1 and TRBJ2-1; 10 bases are a match to TRBD2. Losses at the gene ends were 3 bases for V and 4 bases for J; bases not matched to a gene: 3. Germline V gene data show CDR1 as DFQATT and CDR2 as SNEGSKA (reference sequence). The CDR3 sequence is 14 residues long. In DNA, the CDR3 is TGCAGTGCTAGTGCACTAGCGGGATACAATGAGCAGTTCTTC. Protein: CSASALAGYNEQFF.

This clonotype showed up just a few times. A much larger clone is a single base away; this may be a read error. The chain couples TRBV6-5 to TRBJ2-1; D might be TRBD2 (6 bases). V gave up 7 bases and J gave up 7 bases, with 11 bases separating them. Germline assignment: CDR1 MNHEY and CDR2 SVGAGI. This CDR3 has 12 residues. The CDR3 bases are TGTGCCAGCACACGAGCGGGTAATGAGCAGTTCTTC. Translating it yields CASTRAGNEQFF.

Remarks on this clonotype: A read error may explain this, as a much larger clone is one base away. CDR3 loop: CASSQEPPAPDTQYF. CDR3 bases: TGCGCCAGCAGCCAAGAGCCCCCGGCGCCGGATACGCAGTATTTT. V is TRBV4-1 and J is TRBJ2-3; no clear D. Germline V lookup: CDR1 MGHRA, CDR2 YSYEKL. With 0 bases removed from V and 6 bases from J, the gap between germline ends came to 13 bases. There are 15 residues in the CDR3.

This clonotype was seen a few times. J is TRBJ1-5 and V is TRBV7-6, with D possibly TRBD1 on 6 matching bases. The germline V gene has CDR1 SGHVS and CDR2 FNYEAQ. V was pared by 5 bases and J by 3 bases, with 8 bases between. This CDR3 is 13 amino acids long. This chain's CDR3 is CASSRDTNQPQHF. The CDR3 DNA is TGTGCCAGCAGCCGGGACACCAATCAGCCCCAGCATTTT. Full variable domain (outside the CDR3, taken from reference TRBV7-6 and TRBJ1-5): GAGVSQSPRYKVTKRGQDVALRCDPISGHVSLYWYRQALGQGPEFLTYFNYEAQQDKSGLPNDRFSAERPEGSISTLTIQRTEQRDSAMYRCASSRDTNQPQHFGDGTRLSIL.

Notes on this clonotype: Just one base apart from a much larger clone, this may be a read error. V gene TRBV12-3 or TRBV12-4 combines with J gene TRBJ1-5; D is undetermined. CDR3 size: 14 residues. V was shortened by 7 bases and J by 0 bases, with 10 bases between the two germline ends. CDR3 in DNA: TGTGCCAGCATTTTTGGAGATAGCAATCAGCCCCAGCATTTT. It encodes CASIFGDSNQPQHF.

This clonotype was seen a handful of times. A much larger clone lies one base from this, so it may be a read error. The chain couples TRBV5-1 to TRBJ2-3; maybe TRBD2 (6 bases). CDR1 is SGHRS and CDR2 is YFSETQ in the germline V gene. CDR3 length equals 14 residues. Trimming took off 7 bases at V and 4 bases at J, with 16 bases between the two ends. Here the CDR3 reads CASAQDSSADTQYF. The DNA for the CDR3 is TGCGCCAGCGCCCAGGACTCTAGCGCAGATACGCAGTATTTT. The full variable domain, in which reference TRBV5-1 and TRBJ2-3 provide the parts outside the CDR3, is KAGVTQTPRYLIKTRGQQVTLSCSPISGHRSVSWYQQTPGQGLQFLFEYFSETQRNKGNFPGRFSGRQFSNSRSEMNVSTLELGDSALYLCASAQDSSADTQYFGPGTRLTVL.

This chain joins TRBV21-1 and TRBJ1-5; the table names TRBD1, a call not compared with the DNA. TRBV21-1 is labeled a pseudogene. This CDR3 spans 15 amino acids. This chain's CDR3 is CASRSRTGNNQPQHF. In nucleotides, the CDR3 is TGTGCCAGCAGAAGCCGGACGGGGAACAATCAGCCCCAGCATTTT.

The genes are TRBV24-1 and TRBJ2-7; 8 bases map to TRBD1. Germline CDR1 is KGHDR and CDR2 is SFDVKD. The V and J ends lost 2 bases and 3 bases, in that order; junction bases with no gene match: 11. The CDR3 extends over 17 amino acids. The CDR3 protein is CATSDSRTGSTFYEQYF. The CDR3 bases are TGTGCCACCAGTGATTCCAGGACAGGGTCAACTTTCTACGAGCAGTACTTC.

As regards this clonotype: A much larger clone sits a single nucleotide away, making a read error possible. The chain employs TRBV15 and TRBJ2-1, with TRBD2 as a possible D gene (6 bases). Germline values: CDR1 LNHNV, CDR2 YYDKDF (reference sequence). This CDR3 is 14 amino acids long. CDR3 loop: CAASTPGLHNEQFF. The DNA of the CDR3 is TGTGCCGCCAGCACCCCGGGACTCCACAATGAGCAGTTCTTC.

The table lists this clonotype with a count of one. The junction does not match germline at one end; this may be a read error. The rearrangement joins TRBV24-1 to TRBJ1-5, with D uncertain. Germline-derived CDR1 and CDR2 are KGHDR and SFDVKD. CDR3 length equals 17 residues. In DNA form, the CDR3 reads TGTGCCACCAGTGATTACTCCATCGGAGAAAGCAATCAGCCACAGCGTTTT. Amino acids: CATSDYSIGESNQPQRF.

Concerning this clonotype itself: This could be a read error, since a much larger clone is one nucleotide away. This chain links TRBV12-3 or TRBV12-4 with TRBJ2-6; perhaps TRBD1 as D (6 bases). The CDR3 covers 15 residues. CDR3 sequence (DNA): TGTGCCAGCAGTCTCGGCACAGGGCCAGCCAACGCCCTGACTTTC. Protein product: CASSLGTGPANALTF.

This clonotype was recorded many times. The V and J genes are TRBV3-1 and TRBJ2-4; weak D call: TRBD1 (6 bases). Germline V lookup: CDR1 LGHDT, CDR2 YNNKEL (reference sequence). V shed 3 bases and J shed 4 bases, with 10 bases lying between them. This CDR3 comprises 14 residues. The CDR3 spells CASSHRQAKNIQYF. DNA for the CDR3: TGTGCCAGCAGCCACCGACAGGCGAAAAACATTCAGTACTTC.